This T cell receptor beta chain originates from a study of control samples from healthy donors and cancer patients (TCRdb year 2020). The CDR3, from cysteine to phenylalanine, totals 14 residues. Of the read, only the CDR3 DNA is kept; its 42 bases are in frame from base 1. Libraries came from the immunoSEQ multiplex PCR assay. Drawn from immuneACCESS, this table holds only the in-frame rearrangements with V and J called that TCRdb kept. Clones are partly lost; checked studies trace under half to an unresolved V gene and leave the rest unexplained. For this sample there are 350,000 to 450,000 clones; about nine tenths appear just once. Around 6.5% of the sample is in the top ten clones. Concerning this clone itself: This clone's antigen is unknown. No much larger clone is present one base from it, and per-base qualities are unavailable.

The chain links TRBV21-1 with TRBJ1-1. TRBV21-1 is an annotated pseudogene. This sequence originates from a man between 35 and 55 years old with head and neck cancer. The specimen was PBMCs. The CDR3 amino acid sequence is: CASSQRGGLTEAFF. The DNA reads TGTGCCAGCAGCCAAAGGGGAGGGTTGACTGAAGCTTTCTTT.